The 9 T cell receptor beta chains reported below all come from one sample, sequenced in a study of blood T cell repertoires in COVID-19. The data were produced by immunoSEQ multiplex PCR, yet TCRdb's version contains in-frame clones alone and is incomplete. The sample consists of about 25,000 clones, 86% of them appearing once. Sequences were obtained from peripheral blood. Receptors were obtained from a woman of 80 years or more with acute or convalescent COVID-19.

The rearrangement joins TRBV6-5 to TRBJ1-4; 9 bases agree with TRBD1. The V and J ends lost 5 bases and 6 bases, in that order; junction bases with no gene match: 4. The CDR3 spans 14 residues. The germline V gene has CDR1 MNHEY and CDR2 SVGAGI. Written as DNA, the CDR3 is TGTGCCAGCAGTCCCGGACAGGGGCATGAAAAACTGTTTTTT. This sequence encodes CASSPGQGHEKLFF.

The CDR3, as DNA: TGCGCCAGCAGCCAAGATTCGAGCGGGAGGTACTACAATGAGCAGTTCTTC. Its protein is CASSQDSSGRYYNEQFF. The chain uses TRBV4-3 and TRBJ2-1, with TRBD2 identical over 9 bases. This CDR3 contains 17 residues. Germline V CDR1 and CDR2: LGHNA, YSLEER. With V trimmed by 0 bases and J by 3 bases, 6 bases remained unmatched.

The rearrangement links TRBV25-1 to TRBJ1-2; D is unresolved. Trimming removed 3 bases from V and 11 bases from J, with 10 bases in between. This CDR3 comprises 11 residues. CDR1 and CDR2 (germline): MGHDK, SYGVNS. The CDR3 sequence is CASSDGFQYTF. CDR3 nucleotides: TGTGCCAGCAGTGACGGGTTCCAGTACACCTTC.

CDR3 DNA sequence: TGTGCCAGCAGCCCTGCCGCCGGGAGGGAGCAGTTCTTC. Translated, it gives CASSPAAGREQFF. The chain has TRBV11-2 and TRBJ2-1; TRBD2 matches 7 bases. Trimming at V came to 5 bases and at J to 10 bases, leaving 8 bases not matched to a gene. From germline, CDR1 is SGHAT and CDR2 FQNNGV. The CDR3 runs to 13 residues. The full variable domain, with the rest looked up from reference TRBV11-2 and TRBJ2-1, is EAGVAQSPRYKIIEKRQSVAFWCNPISGHATLYWYQQILGQGPKLLIQFQNNGVVDDSQLPKDRFSAERLKGVDSTLKIQPAKLEDSAVYLCASSPAAGREQFFGPGTRLTVL.

The chain is built from TRBV18 and TRBJ2-1; weak D call: TRBD2 (6 bases). The CDR3 contains 18 residues. Germline V CDR1 and CDR2: KGHSH, LQKENI. The V and J ends lost 2 bases and 8 bases respectively, with 25 bases between them. DNA for the CDR3: TGTGCCAGCTCACCAGCTCGGGGGAGCGAAAACAGGCCACATGAGCAGTTCTTC. Its protein is CASSPARGSENRPHEQFF.

In this sample, this clone turned up once. This chain joins TRBV6-5 and TRBJ2-5, with 7 bases fitting TRBD2. Losses at the gene ends were 5 bases for V and 5 bases for J; bases not matched to a gene: 5. Looked up from germline, CDR1 is MNHEY and CDR2 is SVGAGI. The CDR3 contains 13 residues. CDR3 coding DNA: TGTGCCAGCAGTCCCGGGAGGTACGAGACCCAGTACTTC. As protein: CASSPGRYETQYF.

The sample holds one count of this clone. The chain is built from TRBV7-2 and TRBJ1-2; maybe TRBD1 (6 bases). Trimming took off 4 bases at V and 4 bases at J, with 10 bases between the two ends. The CDR3 extends over 13 amino acids. Germline-derived CDR1 and CDR2 are SGHTA and FQGNSA. CDR3 coding DNA: TGTGCCAGCAGCTCCTCGACAGGCTATGGCTACACCTTC. It codes for CASSSSTGYGYTF.

The rearrangement links TRBV19 to TRBJ2-3, with 10 bases fitting TRBD2. The V and J ends lost 7 bases and 4 bases, in that order; junction bases with no gene match: 8. This CDR3 region has 15 residues. Germline V gene data show CDR1 as LNHDA and CDR2 as SQIVND (reference sequence). The CDR3 nucleotides are TGTGCCAGTACTCGTAGCGGGAGGATCGCAGATACGCAGTATTTT. Protein: CASTRSGRIADTQYF. Together with reference TRBV19 and TRBJ2-3, the CDR3 gives the full variable domain: DGGITQSPKYLFRKEGQNVTLSCEQNLNHDAMYWYRQDPGQGLRLIYYSQIVNDFQKGDIAEGYSVSREKKESFPLTVTSAQKNPTAFYLCASTRSGRIADTQYFGPGTRLTVL.

The CDR3 DNA reads as TGTGCCAGCAGCTTTGGAGGGAACACTGAAGCTTTCTTT. This codes for CASSFGGNTEAFF. The genes are TRBV7-2 and TRBJ1-1; no clear D. Per germline, CDR1 SGHTA and CDR2 FQGNSA. The CDR3 loop spans 13 amino acids. V lost 3 bases, J lost 1 base, and 6 bases lay in between.